These 8 T cell receptor beta chains share one sample of origin, sequenced in a study of regulatory T cells in long-lasting Graves disease. Arm-PCR with iRepertoire HTBI primers amplified the CDR3 regions for these TCR beta libraries. TCRdb used MiXCR to reprocess the multiplex PCR reads, holding one entry per CDR3 protein. The table records 500,000 or so distinct CDR3 sequences, under 20% of them present only once. Time point defined: newly diagnosed GD, antithyroid drugs for less than 3 months. The TCR library was made from RNA that had been extracted from PBMCs in TRIzol. The same data also went into a second study, on T cells in Graves' hyperthyroidism and ophthalmopathy.

The source material was peripheral blood mononuclear cells (PBMCs), sampled at new diagnosis, from a patient treated with antithyroid drugs. The receptors derive from a middle-aged man with Graves disease.

On this clonotype itself: A read error may be the cause here, since a much bigger clone is one base away. Given the absence of the conserved phenylalanine or tryptophan at the CDR3 end, a read error is likely. The CDR3 here is CASSPLAGGPWEQFL. CDR3 bases: TGCGCCAGCAGCCCACTAGCGGGAGGGCCTTGGGAGCAGTTCCTC. This rearrangement joins TRBV5-1 to TRBJ2-1; 13 nucleotides line up with TRBD2. This CDR3 has 15 residues. CDR1 is SGHRS, CDR2 YFSETQ, per germline. J lost 10 bases, V lost 4 bases, and 8 bases had no gene match.

This chain uses TRBV28 with TRBJ2-7; either TRBD1 or TRBD2 may supply D (5 bases each). The CDR3 sequence is 11 residues long. In germline, CDR1 is MDHEN, CDR2 SYDVKM. Between the trimmed V and J ends, which lost 6 bases and 9 bases, there was a span of 12 bases. The CDR3 region has the DNA TGTGCCAGCAGGGCCGGGACCGGGCAGTACTTC. Amino acids: CASRAGTGQYF.

Many counts were recorded for this clonotype. The V gene is TRBV5-1, the J gene TRBJ2-3; 10 nucleotides align to TRBD2. The length of the CDR3 is 20 residues. Germline CDR1 reads SGHRS; CDR2 reads YFSETQ. The V and J ends lost 1 base and 1 base, in that order; junction bases with no gene match: 15. CDR3: CASSLWLRTTGTSGTDTQYF. CDR3 coding DNA: TGCGCCAGCAGCTTGTGGCTCCGAACAACCGGGACTAGCGGCACAGATACGCAGTATTTT.

This clonotype was detected many times. The chain joins TRBV30 to TRBJ1-1, with unresolved D. Germline V lookup: CDR1 GTSNPN, CDR2 SVGIG (reference sequence). The ends were cut back, 4 bases at V and 1 base at J, with 16 bases in the middle. The CDR3 contains 15 residues. In nucleotides, the CDR3 is TGTGCCTGGACCGTAAACGGAAAAGAGAACACTGAAGCTTTCTTT. Amino acids: CAWTVNGKENTEAFF.

In its sample, this clonotype was seen many times. Here the CDR3 DNA reads TGTGCCAGCAGTTTATTGGGGATTAACTATGGCTACACCTTC. This gives the protein CASSLLGINYGYTF. The chain employs TRBV28 and TRBJ1-2; D uncertain. Germline V gene data show CDR1 as MDHEN and CDR2 as SYDVKM. This CDR3 has 14 residues. The V end was cut by 1 base, the J end by 1 base, with 7 bases between.

In this sample, this clonotype turned up once. This chain connects TRBV28 to TRBJ2-5, with TRBD2 matching 8 bases. V lost 2 bases, J lost 1 base, and 3 bases stayed unmatched. There are 15 residues in the CDR3. The V gene's germline CDR1 is MDHEN and CDR2 SYDVKM. The CDR3 region is CASSLGTRGQETQYF. The CDR3 DNA follows: TGTGCCAGCAGTTTAGGGACTAGGGGCCAAGAGACCCAGTACTTC.

This chain uses TRBV4-1 with TRBJ2-2; TRBD2 agrees at 12 bases. Germline CDR1 MGHRA, CDR2 YSYEKL. This CDR3 region has 16 residues. The V and J ends lost 7 bases and 9 bases, in that order; junction bases with no gene match: 12. CDR3 region: CASTGVWTSGKRELFF. Written as DNA, the CDR3 is TGCGCCAGCACAGGGGTTTGGACTAGCGGGAAAAGGGAGCTGTTTTTT.

In this sample, this clonotype turned up a few times. A read error is possible here, since a much larger clone lies one base away. The V call is TRBV28, the J call TRBJ1-1; perhaps TRBD1 as D (5 bases). This CDR3 has 17 residues. V lost 3 bases to trimming and J lost 3 bases, with 20 bases between them. CDR1 and CDR2 from the germline V gene are MDHEN and SYDVKM. The CDR3 reads CASSFGGRYVSDTEAFF. In DNA form, the CDR3 reads TGTGCCAGCAGTTTCGGGGGACGCTACGTTTCGGACACTGAAGCTTTCTTT. Combining the CDR3 with reference TRBV28 and TRBJ1-1 gives the whole variable domain DVKVTQSSRYLVKRTGEKVFLECVQDMDHENMFWYRQDPGLGLRLIYFSYDVKMKEKGDIPEGYSVSREKKERFSLILESASTNQTSMYLCASSFGGRYVSDTEAFFGQGTRLTVV.